The 20 T cell receptor beta chains below come from one sample, sequenced in a study of blood T cell repertoires in COVID-19. Only in-frame clones appear in the TCRdb table, and some are missing; sequencing was by immunoSEQ multiplex PCR. This table holds approximately 97,000 clones, about nine tenths found once. Specimen: peripheral blood. These receptor sequences come from a man between 60 and 75 years old with acute or convalescent COVID-19.

The rearrangement uses TRBV12-3 or TRBV12-4 and TRBJ1-1; no clear D. Trimming stripped 3 bases from V and 4 bases from J, with 9 bases between. This CDR3 is built from 13 residues. CDR3 sequence reads: CASSLSGSTEAFF. The CDR3 nucleotides are TGTGCCAGCAGTTTGTCGGGGAGCACTGAAGCTTTCTTT.

The J gene is TRBJ1-5, the V gene TRBV2; D is possibly TRBD1 (6 bases). CDR1 and CDR2 (germline): SNHLY, FYNNEI. This CDR3 is 14 amino acids long. Trimming left V 1 base short and J 2 bases short, with 6 bases between. CDR3 residues: CASSEDRGNQPQHF. CDR3 DNA: TGTGCCAGCAGTGAAGACAGGGGCAATCAGCCCCAGCATTTT. Variable domain in full (rest from reference TRBV2 and TRBJ1-5): EPEVTQTPSHQVTQMGQEVILRCVPISNHLYFYWYRQILGQKVEFLVSFYNNEISEKSEIFDDQFSVERPDGSNFTLKIRSTKLEDSAMYFCASSEDRGNQPQHFGDGTRLSIL.

The genes are TRBV7-9 and TRBJ1-2; D is unclear. With 5 bases removed from V and 4 bases from J, the gap between germline ends came to 11 bases. The CDR3 is made up of 13 amino acids. Germline lookup yields CDR1 SEHNR and CDR2 FQNEAQ (reference sequence). CDR3 amino acids: CASSPDAGYGYTF. The CDR3, as DNA: TGTGCCAGCAGCCCCGACGCAGGCTATGGCTACACCTTC.

The chain has TRBV15 and TRBJ1-5; D might be TRBD1 (5 bases). Germline loops: CDR1 LNHNV, CDR2 YYDKDF (reference sequence). The CDR3 is 15 amino acids. Trimming cost V 5 bases and J 0 bases, with 11 bases left between them. CDR3 protein: CATSSGGYSNQPQHF. As DNA, the CDR3 is TGTGCCACCAGCTCGGGGGGATATAGCAATCAGCCCCAGCATTTT.

The genes are TRBV5-1 and TRBJ1-2, with D uncertain. Trimming left V 4 bases short and J 4 bases short, with 26 bases between. Germline CDR1 and CDR2: SGHRS and YFSETQ. The CDR3 has 18 residues. The CDR3 region has the DNA TGCGCCAGCAGCCCACAGCCCGATAGCGGCATTCAGCTCTATGGCTACACCTTC. Translation gives CASSPQPDSGIQLYGYTF.

V is TRBV9 and J is TRBJ1-1; D may be TRBD1 (5 bases). CDR3 length equals 13 residues. Germline V gene sequence: CDR1 SGDLS, CDR2 YYNGEE. Trimming took off 4 bases at V and 5 bases at J, with 12 bases between the two ends. As DNA, the CDR3 is TGTGCCAGCAGCTCAAGGGGTCAGACTGAAGCTTTCTTT. This gives the protein CASSSRGQTEAFF.

As DNA, the CDR3 is TGTGCCAGCAGCCTGGAGCCTCGATCGGGCTACGAGCAGTACGTC. This sequence encodes CASSLEPRSGYEQYV. This sequence joins TRBV5-4 and TRBJ2-7; the D is unclear. The CDR3 is 15 amino acids. Trimming took off 4 bases at V and 3 bases at J, with 17 bases between the two ends. Germline V gene lookup returns CDR1 SGHNT and CDR2 YYREEE (reference sequence).

The rearrangement links TRBV10-1 to TRBJ2-1, with 10 bases lining up with TRBD1. Trimming took 4 bases from V and 0 from J; bases not matched to a gene: 12. CDR1 and CDR2 from the germline V gene are WNHNN and SYGVQD (reference sequence). CDR3 length equals 19 residues. CDR3 protein: CASSVRTGGGPSSYNEQFF. The CDR3 coding sequence is TGCGCCAGCAGTGTCAGGACAGGGGGTGGCCCAAGCTCCTACAATGAGCAGTTCTTC.

The V and J genes are TRBV12-5 and TRBJ2-3; 9 positions match TRBD1. The CDR3 is 14 amino acids. CDR1 LGHNT and CDR2 FRNRAP come from the germline V gene. V dropped 6 bases and J dropped 11; count of bases not matched to a gene: 12. This chain's CDR3 is CASGRTGGPSGQYF. As DNA, the CDR3 is TGTGCTAGTGGGCGAACAGGGGGCCCGTCGGGGCAGTATTTT. Full variable domain (remainder filled in from reference TRBV12-5 and TRBJ2-3): DARVTQTPRHKVTEMGQEVTMRCQPILGHNTVFWYRQTMMQGLELLAYFRNRAPLDDSGMPKDRFSAEMPDATLATLKIQPSEPRDSAVYFCASGRTGGPSGQYFGPGTRLTVL.

The V and J genes are TRBV27 and TRBJ1-5; D is possibly TRBD1 (6 bases). Looked up from germline, CDR1 is MNHEY and CDR2 is SMNVEV (reference sequence). The V end lost 2 bases, the J end lost 9 bases, and 14 bases lay between the germline ends. This CDR3 has 14 amino acids. The CDR3 DNA reads as TGTGCCAGCAGTTTACGGGACACGGACTGGCCCCAGCATTTT. Translated, it gives CASSLRDTDWPQHF.

This clone is a singleton in its sample. The chain employs TRBV7-8 and TRBJ2-3, with D unclear. CDR1 and CDR2 from the germline V gene are SGHVS and FQNEAQ. The CDR3 is 15 residues long. Trimming took off 1 base at V and 2 bases at J, with 10 bases between the two ends. Written as DNA, the CDR3 is TGTGCCAGCAGCTTAGGACTGGGTATCACAGATACGCAGTATTTT. It codes for CASSLGLGITDTQYF.

The J gene is TRBJ2-3, the V gene TRBV5-1; 8 bases are a match to TRBD1. The CDR3 runs 14 residues. CDR1 SGHRS and CDR2 YFSETQ come from the germline V gene. The ends lost 6 bases at V and 3 bases at J; junction bases unmatched: 6. The CDR3 coding sequence is TGCGCCAGCAAGGGGACAGGTTTTACAGATACGCAGTATTTT. It yields the protein CASKGTGFTDTQYF. The full variable domain, in which reference TRBV5-1 and TRBJ2-3 provide the parts outside the CDR3, is KAGVTQTPRYLIKTRGQQVTLSCSPISGHRSVSWYQQTPGQGLQFLFEYFSETQRNKGNFPGRFSGRQFSNSRSEMNVSTLELGDSALYLCASKGTGFTDTQYFGPGTRLTVL.

The chain has TRBV5-6 and TRBJ2-6; TRBD1 agrees at 8 bases. There are 15 residues in the CDR3. V was pared by 4 bases and J by 2 bases, with 2 bases of the junction left unmatched. Per the germline V gene, CDR1 is SGHDT and CDR2 is YYEEEE. CDR3 loop: CASSPTGAGANVLTF. In nucleotides, the CDR3 is TGTGCCAGCAGCCCGACAGGGGCTGGGGCCAACGTCCTGACTTTC.

Only one count was recorded for this clone. This chain joins TRBV27 and TRBJ1-6; D is unresolved. In germline, CDR1 is MNHEY, CDR2 SMNVEV (reference sequence). The CDR3 is made up of 15 amino acids. Trimming stripped 3 bases from V and 4 bases from J, with 10 bases between. DNA of the CDR3: TGTGCCAGCAGTTTTATACAGATGTATAATTCACCCCTCCACTTT. It translates to CASSFIQMYNSPLHF.

The V gene is TRBV14, the J gene TRBJ1-1; D not certain. V was clipped by 4 bases and J by 1 base, with 10 bases between them. Per germline, CDR1 SGHDN and CDR2 FVKESK. This CDR3 contains 14 residues. The CDR3 nucleotides are TGTGCCAGCAGCCCTACCTGGGCGAACACTGAAGCTTTCTTT. Its translation: CASSPTWANTEAFF.

The chain joins TRBV18 to TRBJ1-2, with D hard to call. The CDR3 consists of 16 residues. Trimming stripped 2 bases from V and 2 bases from J, with 15 bases between. CDR1 and CDR2 from the germline V gene are KGHSH and LQKENI. For the CDR3, the DNA is TGTGCCAGCTCACCAGCGGCGCGCGGAGGAAACTATGGCTACACCTTC. Amino acids: CASSPAARGGNYGYTF. Full variable domain (remainder filled in from reference TRBV18 and TRBJ1-2): NAGVMQNPRHLVRRRGQEARLRCSPMKGHSHVYWYRQLPEEGLKFMVYLQKENIIDESGMPKERFSAEFPKEGPSILRIQQVVRGDSAAYFCASSPAARGGNYGYTFGSGTRLTVV.

The chain links TRBV27 to TRBJ1-2, with unresolved D. The CDR3 totals 16 residues. Trimming took off 3 bases at V and 4 bases at J, with 18 bases between the two ends. CDR1 is MNHEY, CDR2 SMNVEV, per germline (reference sequence). CDR3 loop: CASSFLGSPSGYGYTF. CDR3 nucleotides: TGTGCCAGCAGTTTCCTTGGGTCCCCCAGCGGCTATGGCTACACCTTC.

The V and J genes are TRBV6-5 and TRBJ1-1; 9 bases agree with TRBD1. Germline CDR1 reads MNHEY; CDR2 reads SVGAGI. The CDR3 length is 13 residues. After removal of 10 bases from V and 6 bases from J, the junction contained 9 bases not matched to a gene. DNA of the CDR3: TGTGCCACTCGCCGGGACAGGGTCGCTGAAGCTTTCTTT. Residues: CATRRDRVAEAFF.

The CDR3 reads CASSESRELGYTF. The CDR3 DNA reads TGCGCCAGCAGTGAGTCGCGGGAGCTAGGCTACACCTTC. The chain is built from TRBV10-2 and TRBJ1-2; D ambiguous. V was clipped by 0 bases and J by 8 bases, with 10 bases between them. CDR1 and CDR2 from the germline V gene are WSHSY and SAAADI. The CDR3 runs 13 residues.

The V call is TRBV6-5, the J call TRBJ1-3; D gene unclear. Trimming pared 8 bases from V and 2 bases from J, leaving 10 bases between. CDR1 and CDR2 (germline): MNHEY, SVGAGI. The CDR3 runs 13 residues. DNA for the CDR3: TGTGCCAGCCTGGCCTCCGCTGGAAACACCATATATTTT. It is translated as CASLASAGNTIYF.